The clone carrying this T cell receptor (beta chain) showed up just once. The antigen remains undetermined. The source of the sample is a study of blood T cells in healthy people across ages. The study's findings and limits: The diversity estimates, figures obtained from one million T cells, were considered underestimates. Per million T cells, TCR beta diversity dropped about linearly as age rose. Leaving the PBMCs unsorted stopped any conclusive comparison of naive versus antigen-experienced cells.

Trimming left V 2 bases short and J 0 bases short, with 8 bases between. Germline-derived CDR1 and CDR2 are SGHDN and FVKESK. The CDR3 contains 14 residues. Primed by a sample-barcoded 5' primer and a J-beta primer mix, a second PCR proceeded for roughly 6 to 12 cycles. MiXCR, run by TCRdb on the 5' RACE reads, gives a single entry per CDR3 protein. The data hold over 1,500,000 distinct CDR3 sequences, with less than 50% observed a single time. The genes are TRBV14 and TRBJ2-7; D gene uncertain. The receptor comes from a woman in her thirties or forties in good health. The sample comprised blood. For the CDR3, the DNA is TGTGCCAGCAGCCAAATAGCTTTCTCCTACGAGCAGTACTTC. Translating gives CASSQIAFSYEQYF.